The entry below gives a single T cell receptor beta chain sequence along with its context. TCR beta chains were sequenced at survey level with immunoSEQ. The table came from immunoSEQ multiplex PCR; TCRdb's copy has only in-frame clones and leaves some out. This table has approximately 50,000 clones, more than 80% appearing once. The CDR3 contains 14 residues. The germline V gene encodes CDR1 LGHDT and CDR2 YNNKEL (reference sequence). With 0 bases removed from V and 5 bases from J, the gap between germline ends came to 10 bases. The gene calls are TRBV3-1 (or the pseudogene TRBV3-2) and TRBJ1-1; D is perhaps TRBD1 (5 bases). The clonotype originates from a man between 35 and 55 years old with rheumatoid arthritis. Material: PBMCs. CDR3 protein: CASSQDQGWTEAFF. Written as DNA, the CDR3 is TGTGCCAGCAGCCAAGACCAGGGATGGACTGAAGCTTTCTTT.